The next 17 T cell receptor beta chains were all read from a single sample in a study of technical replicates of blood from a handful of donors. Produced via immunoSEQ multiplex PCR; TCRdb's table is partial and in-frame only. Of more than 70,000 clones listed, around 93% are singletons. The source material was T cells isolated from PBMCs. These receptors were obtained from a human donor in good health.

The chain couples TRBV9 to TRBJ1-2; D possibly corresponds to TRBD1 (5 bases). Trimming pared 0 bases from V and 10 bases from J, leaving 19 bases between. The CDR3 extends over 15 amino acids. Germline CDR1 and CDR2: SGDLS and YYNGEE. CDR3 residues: CASSVEGRAPFDYTF. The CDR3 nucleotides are TGTGCCAGCAGCGTAGAGGGCAGGGCACCTTTCGACTACACCTTC.

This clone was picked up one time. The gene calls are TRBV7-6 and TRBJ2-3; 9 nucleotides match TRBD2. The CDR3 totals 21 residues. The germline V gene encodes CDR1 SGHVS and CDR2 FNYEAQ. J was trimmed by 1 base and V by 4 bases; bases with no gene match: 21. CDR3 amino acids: CASSSARNSGSRGAGTDTQYF. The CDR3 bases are TGTGCCAGCAGCTCCGCCAGGAATAGCGGGAGTCGGGGGGCTGGCACAGATACGCAGTATTTT.

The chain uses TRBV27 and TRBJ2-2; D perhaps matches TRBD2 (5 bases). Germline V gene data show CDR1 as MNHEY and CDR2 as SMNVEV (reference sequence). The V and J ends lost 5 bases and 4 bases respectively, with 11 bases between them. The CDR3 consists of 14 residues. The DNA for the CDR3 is TGTGCCAGCAGTCAACTAGGTGTCACCGGGGAGCTGTTTTTT. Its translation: CASSQLGVTGELFF.

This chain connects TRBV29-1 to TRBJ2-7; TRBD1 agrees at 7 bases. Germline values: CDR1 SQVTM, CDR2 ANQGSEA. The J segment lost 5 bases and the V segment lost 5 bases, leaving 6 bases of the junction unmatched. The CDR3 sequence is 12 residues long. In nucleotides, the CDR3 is TGCAGCGTTAGTCGGACAGGAGACGAGCAGTACTTC. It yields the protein CSVSRTGDEQYF.

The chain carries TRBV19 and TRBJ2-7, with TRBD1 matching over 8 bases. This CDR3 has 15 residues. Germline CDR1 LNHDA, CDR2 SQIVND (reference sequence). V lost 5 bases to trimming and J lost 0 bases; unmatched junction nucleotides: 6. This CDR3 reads CASSPDRGSSYEQYF. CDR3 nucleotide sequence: TGTGCCAGTAGTCCTGACAGGGGAAGCTCCTACGAGCAGTACTTC. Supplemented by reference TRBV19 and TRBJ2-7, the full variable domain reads DGGITQSPKYLFRKEGQNVTLSCEQNLNHDAMYWYRQDPGQGLRLIYYSQIVNDFQKGDIAEGYSVSREKKESFPLTVTSAQKNPTAFYLCASSPDRGSSYEQYFGPGTRLTVT.

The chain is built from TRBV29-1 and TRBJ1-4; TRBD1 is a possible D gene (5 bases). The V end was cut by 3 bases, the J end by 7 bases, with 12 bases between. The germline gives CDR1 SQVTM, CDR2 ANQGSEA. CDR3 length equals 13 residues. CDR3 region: CSVDGGDGEKLFF. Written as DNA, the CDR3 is TGCAGCGTTGATGGAGGGGATGGTGAAAAACTGTTTTTT.

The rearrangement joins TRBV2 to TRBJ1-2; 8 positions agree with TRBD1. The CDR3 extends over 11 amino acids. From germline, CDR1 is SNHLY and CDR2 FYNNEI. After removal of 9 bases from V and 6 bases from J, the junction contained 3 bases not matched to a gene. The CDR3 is CARLTGDGYTF. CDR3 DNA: TGTGCCAGGTTGACAGGGGATGGCTACACCTTC. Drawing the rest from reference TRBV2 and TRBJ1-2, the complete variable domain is EPEVTQTPSHQVTQMGQEVILRCVPISNHLYFYWYRQILGQKVEFLVSFYNNEISEKSEIFDDQFSVERPDGSNFTLKIRSTKLEDSAMYFCARLTGDGYTFGSGTRLTVV.

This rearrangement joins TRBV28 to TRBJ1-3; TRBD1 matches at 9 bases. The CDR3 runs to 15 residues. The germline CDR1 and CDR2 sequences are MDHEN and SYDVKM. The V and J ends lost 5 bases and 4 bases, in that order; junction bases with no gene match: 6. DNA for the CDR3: TGTGCCAGCAGTACTGGACAGGGGCCAGGAAACACCATATATTTT. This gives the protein CASSTGQGPGNTIYF. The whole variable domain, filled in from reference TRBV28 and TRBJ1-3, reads DVKVTQSSRYLVKRTGEKVFLECVQDMDHENMFWYRQDPGLGLRLIYFSYDVKMKEKGDIPEGYSVSREKKERFSLILESASTNQTSMYLCASSTGQGPGNTIYFGEGSWLTVV.

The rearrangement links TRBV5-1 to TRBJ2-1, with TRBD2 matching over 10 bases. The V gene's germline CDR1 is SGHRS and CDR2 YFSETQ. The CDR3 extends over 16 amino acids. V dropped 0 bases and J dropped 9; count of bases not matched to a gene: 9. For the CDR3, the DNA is TGCGCCAGCAGCTTGGATCCTAGCGGGAGCACGAGTGAGCAGTTCTTC. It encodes CASSLDPSGSTSEQFF.

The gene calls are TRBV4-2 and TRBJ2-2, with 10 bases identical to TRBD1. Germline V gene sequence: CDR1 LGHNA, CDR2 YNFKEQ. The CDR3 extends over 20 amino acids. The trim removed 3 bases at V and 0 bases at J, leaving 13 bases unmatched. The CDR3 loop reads CASSHLRDRGTGANTGELFF. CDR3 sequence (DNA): TGTGCCAGCAGCCACCTCCGGGACAGGGGAACTGGGGCGAACACCGGGGAGCTGTTTTTT.

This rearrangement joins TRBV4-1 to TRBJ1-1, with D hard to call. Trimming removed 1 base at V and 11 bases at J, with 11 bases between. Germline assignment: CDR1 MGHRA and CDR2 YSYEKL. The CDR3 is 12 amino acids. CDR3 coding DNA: TGCGCCAGCAGCCAAGTATCCGGGAATGCTTTCTTT. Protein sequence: CASSQVSGNAFF.

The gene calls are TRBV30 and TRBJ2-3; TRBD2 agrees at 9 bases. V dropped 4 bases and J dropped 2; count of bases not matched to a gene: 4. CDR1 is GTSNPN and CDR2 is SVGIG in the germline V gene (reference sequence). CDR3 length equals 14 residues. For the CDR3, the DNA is TGTGCCTGGAAGCTAGCGGGGCCCACAGATACGCAGTATTTT. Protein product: CAWKLAGPTDTQYF.

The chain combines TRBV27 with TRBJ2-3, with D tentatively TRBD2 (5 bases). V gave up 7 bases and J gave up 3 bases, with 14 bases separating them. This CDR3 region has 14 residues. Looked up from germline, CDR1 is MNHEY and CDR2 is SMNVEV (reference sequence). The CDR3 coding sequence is TGTGCCAGCAAGTTAGGGCCGGGAACAGATACGCAGTATTTT. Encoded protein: CASKLGPGTDTQYF.

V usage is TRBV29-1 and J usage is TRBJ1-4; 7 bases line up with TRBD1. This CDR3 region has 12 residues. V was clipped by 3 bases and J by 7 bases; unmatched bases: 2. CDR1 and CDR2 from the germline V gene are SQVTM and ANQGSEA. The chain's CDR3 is CSVEEGAEKLFF. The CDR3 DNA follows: TGCAGCGTTGAGGAGGGGGCTGAAAAACTGTTTTTT.

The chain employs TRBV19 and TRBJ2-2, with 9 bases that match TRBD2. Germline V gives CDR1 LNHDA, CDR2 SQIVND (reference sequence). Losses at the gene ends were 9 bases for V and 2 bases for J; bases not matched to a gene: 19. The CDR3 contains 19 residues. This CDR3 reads CASLRAPGGGDINTGELFF. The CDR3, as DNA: TGTGCCAGCCTCAGGGCCCCGGGCGGGGGGGATATTAACACCGGGGAGCTGTTTTTT.

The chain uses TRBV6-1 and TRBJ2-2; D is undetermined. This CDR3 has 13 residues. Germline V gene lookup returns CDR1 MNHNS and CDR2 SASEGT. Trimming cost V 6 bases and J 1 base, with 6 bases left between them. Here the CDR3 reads CASRNMNTGELFF. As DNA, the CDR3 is TGTGCCAGCAGAAACATGAACACCGGGGAGCTGTTTTTT.

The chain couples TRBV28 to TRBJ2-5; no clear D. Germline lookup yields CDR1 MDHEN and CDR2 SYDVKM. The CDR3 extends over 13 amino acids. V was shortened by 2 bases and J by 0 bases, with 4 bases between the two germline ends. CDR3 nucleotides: TGTGCCAGCAGTTTACATTACCAAGAGACCCAGTACTTC. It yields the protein CASSLHYQETQYF. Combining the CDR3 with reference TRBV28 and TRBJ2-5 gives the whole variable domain DVKVTQSSRYLVKRTGEKVFLECVQDMDHENMFWYRQDPGLGLRLIYFSYDVKMKEKGDIPEGYSVSREKKERFSLILESASTNQTSMYLCASSLHYQETQYFGPGTRLLVL.